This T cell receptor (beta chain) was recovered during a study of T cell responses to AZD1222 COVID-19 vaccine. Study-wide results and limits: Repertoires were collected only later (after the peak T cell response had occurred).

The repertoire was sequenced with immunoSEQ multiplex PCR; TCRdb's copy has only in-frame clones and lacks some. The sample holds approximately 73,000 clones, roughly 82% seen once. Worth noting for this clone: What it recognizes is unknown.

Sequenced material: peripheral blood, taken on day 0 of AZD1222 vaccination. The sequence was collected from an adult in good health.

CDR3 residues: CASSVDPGATEAFF. The CDR3 coding sequence is TGTGCCAGCAGCGTAGACCCAGGCGCCACTGAAGCTTTCTTT. The chain combines TRBV9 with TRBJ1-1; unclear D gene. CDR3 length: 14 residues. V was trimmed by 0 bases and J by 4 bases, leaving 10 bases between them. Germline CDR1 SGDLS, CDR2 YYNGEE.